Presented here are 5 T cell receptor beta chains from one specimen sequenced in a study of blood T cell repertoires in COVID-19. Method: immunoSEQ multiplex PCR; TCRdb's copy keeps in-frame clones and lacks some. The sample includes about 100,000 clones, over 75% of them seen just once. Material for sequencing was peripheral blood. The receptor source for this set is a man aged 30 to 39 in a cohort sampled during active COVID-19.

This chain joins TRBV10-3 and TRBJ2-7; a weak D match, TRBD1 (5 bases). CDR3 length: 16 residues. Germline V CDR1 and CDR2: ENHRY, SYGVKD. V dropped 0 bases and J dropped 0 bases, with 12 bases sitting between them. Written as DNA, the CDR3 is TGTGCCATCAGTGAGTCGATAGGCAGGGCCTCCTACGAGCAGTACTTC. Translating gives CAISESIGRASYEQYF.

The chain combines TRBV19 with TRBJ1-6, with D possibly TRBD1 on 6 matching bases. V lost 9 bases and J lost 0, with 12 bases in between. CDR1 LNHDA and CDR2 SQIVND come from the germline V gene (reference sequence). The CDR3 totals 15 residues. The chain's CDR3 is CASRDTFSYNSPLHF. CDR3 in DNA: TGTGCCAGCCGGGACACTTTCTCCTATAATTCACCCCTCCACTTT.

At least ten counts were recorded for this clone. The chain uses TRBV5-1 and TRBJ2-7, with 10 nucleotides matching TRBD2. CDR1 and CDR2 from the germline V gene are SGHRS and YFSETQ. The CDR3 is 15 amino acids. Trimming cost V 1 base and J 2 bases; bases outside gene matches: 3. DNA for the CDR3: TGCGCCAGCAGCTTGAGCGGGGGGGCTGCCTACGAGCAGTACTTC. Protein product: CASSLSGGAAYEQYF.

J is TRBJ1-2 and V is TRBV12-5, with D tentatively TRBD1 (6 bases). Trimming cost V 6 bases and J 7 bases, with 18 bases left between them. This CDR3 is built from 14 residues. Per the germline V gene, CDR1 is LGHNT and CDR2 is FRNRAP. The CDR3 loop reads CASGIQQGKVGYTF. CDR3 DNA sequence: TGTGCTAGTGGGATCCAACAGGGTAAAGTTGGCTACACCTTC.

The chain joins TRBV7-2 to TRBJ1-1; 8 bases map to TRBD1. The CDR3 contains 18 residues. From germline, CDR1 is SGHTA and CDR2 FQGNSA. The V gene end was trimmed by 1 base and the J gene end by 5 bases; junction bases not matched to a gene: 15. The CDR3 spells CASSLEYRARGRGTEAFF. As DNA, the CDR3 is TGTGCCAGCAGCTTAGAGTATCGTGCCAGGGGGCGCGGGACTGAAGCTTTCTTT.